This is a list of T cell receptor beta chains from one sample in a study of blood T cell repertoires in COVID-19. The assay was immunoSEQ multiplex PCR, and TCRdb's table has in-frame clones only and misses some. The sample has over 200,000 clones; 75% to 90% are singletons. Sequenced: PBMCs or T cells enriched from blood (not recorded which). Receptors originate from a woman aged 25 to 39 who had been exposed to COVID-19. The CDR3 runs from the conserved cysteine through the conserved F or W. A D gene is named only where the DNA matches it firmly. Clone size is stated in some rows and not others, as once, few, many or a class when expanded.

d_gene,j_gene,v_gene,abundance,CDR3nt,CDR3aa
NA,TRBJ1-5,TRBV18,NA,TGTGCCAGCTCACCACGGACAGATCAGCCCCAGCATTTT,CASSPRTDQPQHF
NA,TRBJ1-6,TRBV30,NA,TGTGCCTGGGACAGGAGCTCCTATAATTCACCCCTCCACTTT,CAWDRSSYNSPLHF
NA,TRBJ1-1,TRBV5-1,NA,TGCGCCAGCAGCTGGACTGCCGGGGGGAACACTGAAGCTTTCTTT,CASSWTAGGNTEAFF
TRBD2,TRBJ2-7,TRBV28,NA,TGTGCCAGCCGGACTAGCGGGAGGGGCGTCTCCTACGAGCAGTACTTC,CASRTSGRGVSYEQYF
NA,TRBJ2-7,TRBV28,NA,TGTGCCAGCAGTTTAGTAGCATTCGAGCAGTACTTC,CASSLVAFEQYF
TRBD1,TRBJ2-7,TRBV5-1,NA,TGCGCCAGCAGGGGTCAGGGGGCTTCCGAGCAGTACTTC,CASRGQGASEQYF
TRBD1,TRBJ1-1,TRBV5-1,NA,TGCGCCAGCAGCTTGGAGTGGACAGGGCGAGCTTTCTTT,CASSLEWTGRAFF
NA,TRBJ2-7,TRBV18,NA,TGTGCCAGCTCACCACCAACAGGGTCAGAGCAGTACTTC,CASSPPTGSEQYF
TRBD1,TRBJ2-4,TRBV5-1,NA,TGCGCCAGCAGGACAGGGAACATTCAGTACTTC,CASRTGNIQYF
NA,TRBJ2-1,TRBV4-1,NA,TGCGCCAGCAGCCAAGACGTGGGTGGGCGTGCCTACAATGAGCAGTTCTTC,CASSQDVGGRAYNEQFF
TRBD1,TRBJ2-2,TRBV5-1,NA,TGCGCCAGCAGCTTGGAGCCGGCTAGCAGGGGGAGCGGGGAGCTGTTTTTT,CASSLEPASRGSGELFF
TRBD1,TRBJ1-2,TRBV19,NA,TGTGCCAGTAGTATAGGTGGACAGGGGAACTATGGCTACACCTTC,CASSIGGQGNYGYTF
TRBD1,TRBJ1-2,TRBV28,NA,TGTGCCAGCAGAAAAGGACAGGCTAACTATGGCTACACCTTC,CASRKGQANYGYTF
TRBD1,TRBJ2-7,TRBV6-5,NA,TGTGCCAGCAGCCGCGCCGGGACAGGGACACCGCGGCAGTACTTC,CASSRAGTGTPRQYF
TRBD2,TRBJ2-3,TRBV5-4,NA,TGTGCCAGCAGCTTGGCCTCGGGAGGGCCAGGCACAGATACGCAGTATTTT,CASSLASGGPGTDTQYF
NA,TRBJ1-2,TRBV6-5,NA,TGTGCCAGCAGTTACAAGTGGCAGGGCTCTGGCTACACCTTC,CASSYKWQGSGYTF
NA,TRBJ1-5,TRBV6-5,NA,TGTGCCAGCAGTTACCGACACAATCAGCCCCAGCATTTT,CASSYRHNQPQHF
NA,TRBJ2-3,TRBV20-1,NA,TGCAGTGCCGCGACGGCAGGGCCGCAGTATTTT,CSAATAGPQYF
NA,TRBJ1-2,TRBV30,NA,TGTGCCTGGGGGCAGGGGCTACACTATGGCTACACCTTC,CAWGQGLHYGYTF
NA,TRBJ1-1,TRBV7-9,NA,TGTGCCAGCAGCTTAGGGAGTGAAGCTTTCTTT,CASSLGSEAFF
TRBD1,TRBJ1-1,TRBV7-9,NA,TGTGCCAGCAGTTTTCTCGGGACAGCCAACACTGAAGCTTTCTTT,CASSFLGTANTEAFF
NA,TRBJ2-5,TRBV11-2,once,TGTGCCAGCAGCTTAGCGGACATTCAAGAGACCCAGTACTTC,CASSLADIQETQYF
TRBD1,TRBJ2-7,TRBV5-5,NA,TGTGCCAGCAGCGCTTCCGGGACAGGAATTTACGAGCAGTACTTC,CASSASGTGIYEQYF
NA,TRBJ2-2,TRBV5-1,NA,TGCGCCAGCAGCTTGGACCAGGCCGGGGAGCTGTTTTTT,CASSLDQAGELFF
TRBD1,TRBJ1-6,TRBV4-1,NA,TGCGCCAGCAGCCAACCGGGACAGGGAAAAGGGGCACCCCTCCACTTT,CASSQPGQGKGAPLHF
TRBD2,TRBJ2-7,TRBV15,NA,TGTGCCACCAGCAGACATAGGACTAGCGGGAGTGGGGAGCAGTACTTC,CATSRHRTSGSGEQYF
NA,TRBJ2-1,TRBV5-6,NA,TGTGCCAGCAGCTTGTCAGGATGGGTCGACAATGAGCAGTTCTTC,CASSLSGWVDNEQFF
TRBD2,TRBJ2-1,TRBV6-5,NA,TGTGCCAGCAGTTACTCGATAGCGGGCAGCAACAATGAGCAGTTCTTC,CASSYSIAGSNNEQFF